This TCR beta chain derives from a study of metastatic and nonmetastatic thyroid tumors. V was pared by 0 bases and J by 6 bases, with 12 bases between. This CDR3 contains 14 residues. Thyroid surgery took place with no prior treatment in any patient. This clone occurred a few times. The antigen is not known. Per the authors' pipeline: It was from CDR3 differences across clinicopathological groups that a distant-metastasis classifier for papillary thyroid cancer was built. TCRdb reprocessed the PCR reads via MiXCR. What appears here as the V and J calls and clone size reflects TCRdb's work, not the paper's. The data show approximately 41,000 clones, with 28% seen just once and approximately 9.8% held by the top ten. Study-wide findings and caveats: Within blood and tumor, benign nodules reportedly had significantly lower TCR beta diversity than malignant thyroid tumors did.

The chain links TRBV12-3 or TRBV12-4 to TRBJ2-7, with D possibly TRBD1 on 6 matching bases. Material: blood. The clonotype was recovered from a male donor with papillary thyroid cancer or a benign thyroid nodule (not recorded which). Some clones in this sample may be carry-over from other donors' samples. The CDR3 loop reads CASSLAQGSAEQYF. The CDR3 DNA reads TGTGCCAGCAGTTTAGCACAGGGTTCCGCCGAGCAGTACTTC.